This T cell receptor beta chain was documented in a study of CD8+ T cells in alopecia areata. This clone was seen more than once but under ten times. RNA extraction was followed by reverse transcription into cDNA, which acted as the sequencing template. Sequenced by immunoSEQ multiplex PCR; TCRdb stores in-frame clones only, minus some. Of 85,000 to 110,000 clones listed, roughly 50% are singletons. The sequenced sample was CD4+ T cells sorted from blood. This clonotype originated in a human donor in good health.

This CDR3 is CSVKGTSGGHQETQYF. The CDR3 nucleotides are TGCAGCGTTAAAGGGACTAGCGGGGGGCACCAAGAGACCCAGTACTTC. The chain uses TRBV29-1 and TRBJ2-5; 15 nucleotides align to TRBD2. The trim removed 5 bases at V and 0 bases at J, leaving 4 bases unmatched. CDR1 SQVTM and CDR2 ANQGSEA come from the germline V gene. The CDR3 length is 16 residues.